The 30 T cell receptor beta chains listed next were all sequenced from one sample in a study of cytomegalovirus exposure and HLA in healthy donors. Researchers ran the PCR with 60 Vbeta and 13 Jbeta primers. Measured with immunoSEQ multiplex PCR; TCRdb has only the in-frame clones, and not every one. The table lists 150,000 to 200,000 clones, around 81% of them singletons. The specimen was PBMCs. Receptor source: a man in his forties or fifties in good health and CMV-seronegative.

Only one count was recorded for this clone. This chain joins TRBV27 and TRBJ2-7, with D possibly being TRBD1 (6 bases). The germline V and J ends were trimmed by 5 bases and 2 bases, with 16 bases remaining between them. CDR1 and CDR2 from the germline V gene are MNHEY and SMNVEV (reference sequence). The CDR3 sequence is 15 residues long. The CDR3 nucleotides read TGTGCCAGCAGTCTTGGACAGCTACCCCCCTACGAGCAGTACTTC. It translates to CASSLGQLPPYEQYF.

The chain carries TRBV7-8 and TRBJ2-5; 13 nucleotides line up with TRBD2. With 8 bases clipped from V and 1 base from J, the junction kept 7 bases outside the gene matches. The CDR3 is 16 amino acids. Germline lookup yields CDR1 SGHVS and CDR2 FQNEAQ. CDR3 sequence: CASFGTSGTLQETQYF. The DNA for the CDR3 is TGTGCCAGCTTCGGGACTAGCGGGACCCTCCAAGAGACCCAGTACTTC.

The chain links TRBV29-1 to TRBJ2-5; 9 positions match TRBD2. Germline V gene data show CDR1 as SQVTM and CDR2 as ANQGSEA. The CDR3 consists of 13 residues. The V and J ends lost 7 bases and 5 bases, in that order; junction bases with no gene match: 8. The CDR3 DNA sequence: TGCAGCGCTGATAGCGGGGGTACGGAGACCCAGTACTTC. Residues: CSADSGGTETQYF.

The rearrangement links TRBV6-8 to TRBJ1-2; no definite D call. CDR1 and CDR2 from the germline V gene are MNHGY and SAAAGT. Between the trimmed V and J ends, which lost 5 bases and 13 bases, there was a span of 14 bases. This CDR3 region has 11 residues. The CDR3 loop is CASSPRREVTF. DNA for the CDR3: TGTGCCAGCAGTCCCCGACGGGAAGTCACCTTC.

The V call is TRBV5-6, the J call TRBJ2-1; 9 nucleotides line up with TRBD2. With 4 bases clipped from V and 3 bases from J, the junction kept 8 bases outside the gene matches. Per the germline V gene, CDR1 is SGHDT and CDR2 is YYEEEE. There are 16 residues in the CDR3. The DNA for the CDR3 is TGTGCCAGCAGCCCTATGACTAGCGGAGGCTACAATGAGCAGTTCTTC. It encodes CASSPMTSGGYNEQFF.

The sample holds a few counts of this clone. The DNA for the CDR3 is TGTGCCATTGCTGGGACAGAGAACACTGAAGCTTTCTTT. It specifies CAIAGTENTEAFF. The V and J genes are TRBV10-3 and TRBJ1-1; 7 nucleotides line up with TRBD1. Per the germline V gene, CDR1 is ENHRY and CDR2 is SYGVKD. The CDR3 length is 13 residues. With 9 bases clipped from V and 1 base from J, the junction kept 5 bases outside the gene matches.

The chain has TRBV7-6 and TRBJ1-5; D is unresolved. Germline assignment: CDR1 SGHVS and CDR2 FNYEAQ. Trimming pared 5 bases from V and 1 base from J, leaving 15 bases between. This CDR3 has 16 amino acids. CDR3 nucleotide sequence: TGTGCCAGCAGCCCTGCGGGCCCGGGGAGCAATCAGCCCCAGCATTTT. Amino acids: CASSPAGPGSNQPQHF.

This clone was found a few times. The V and J genes are TRBV6-1 and TRBJ1-1; tentative D call: TRBD1 (6 bases). The V and J ends lost 0 bases and 3 bases respectively, with 17 bases between them. Germline V lookup: CDR1 MNHNS, CDR2 SASEGT. This CDR3 is built from 17 residues. The CDR3 nucleotides are TGTGCCAGCAGTGAAGCGAACAGGGTGGGGTCCCACACTGAAGCTTTCTTT. This sequence encodes CASSEANRVGSHTEAFF.

The V gene is TRBV7-9, the J gene TRBJ1-1; D is uncertain. Trimming took off 5 bases at V and 0 bases at J, with 13 bases between the two ends. Germline CDR1 SEHNR, CDR2 FQNEAQ (reference sequence). The CDR3 runs to 15 residues. In DNA, the CDR3 is TGTGCCAGCAGCCACGGAGGGCAGCTGAACACTGAAGCTTTCTTT. Residues: CASSHGGQLNTEAFF.

V gene TRBV6-1 combines with J gene TRBJ1-5, with D possibly matching TRBD1 (6 bases). V lost 3 bases and J lost 8, with 23 bases in between. Per germline, CDR1 MNHNS and CDR2 SASEGT. This CDR3 has 17 amino acids. The chain's CDR3 is CASSDLGGAGLGKPQHF. CDR3 coding DNA: TGTGCCAGCAGTGACTTGGGGGGGGCAGGTTTGGGTAAGCCCCAGCATTTT.

The rearrangement uses TRBV5-6 and TRBJ2-3; TRBD1 might be the D (5 bases). The CDR3 contains 16 residues. Between the trimmed V and J ends, which lost 1 base and 2 bases, there was a span of 14 bases. Germline CDR1 SGHDT, CDR2 YYEEEE. This CDR3 reads CASSLRIQDFTDTQYF. The CDR3 DNA sequence: TGTGCCAGCAGCTTGAGGATACAGGATTTCACAGATACGCAGTATTTT.

This chain uses TRBV2 with TRBJ1-2; D not resolved. V was cut by 6 bases and J by 3 bases, with 11 bases left in between. The CDR3 loop spans 13 amino acids. The germline V gene encodes CDR1 SNHLY and CDR2 FYNNEI. The CDR3 coding sequence is TGTGCCAGCAGGGCCCGGGGAGACTATGGCTACACCTTC. This encodes CASRARGDYGYTF.

The CDR3 loop is CASRAHMADTYEQYF. CDR3 sequence (DNA): TGCGCCAGCAGGGCGCACATGGCGGACACCTACGAGCAGTACTTC. The genes are TRBV4-1 and TRBJ2-7; a weak D match, TRBD1 (5 bases). The V gene lost 6 bases and the J gene lost 2 bases, with 17 bases spanning the gap. The germline V gene encodes CDR1 MGHRA and CDR2 YSYEKL. CDR3 length: 15 residues.

This clone was found a few times. This chain links TRBV27 with TRBJ2-5; D is perhaps TRBD2 (5 bases). V gave up 4 bases and J gave up 1 base, with 10 bases separating them. This CDR3 contains 14 residues. Germline V CDR1 and CDR2: MNHEY, SMNVEV (reference sequence). CDR3 DNA sequence: TGTGCCAGCAGTTCGTTGGACTCCCAAGAGACCCAGTACTTC. Translated, it gives CASSSLDSQETQYF.

The chain links TRBV11-2 to TRBJ2-1; D is perhaps TRBD2 (6 bases). V was shortened by 4 bases and J by 5 bases, with 12 bases between the two germline ends. The CDR3 is made up of 14 amino acids. Germline CDR1 reads SGHAT; CDR2 reads FQNNGV. CDR3 in DNA: TGTGCCAGCAGCTCCTTCGGGGGAAACAATGAGCAGTTCTTC. Protein product: CASSSFGGNNEQFF.

This clone was observed a handful of times. The rearrangement uses TRBV19 and TRBJ2-5, with D possibly matching TRBD1 (5 bases). Between the trimmed V and J ends, which lost 5 bases and 4 bases, there was a span of 11 bases. The germline V gene encodes CDR1 LNHDA and CDR2 SQIVND (reference sequence). This CDR3 has 13 residues. CDR3 amino acids: CASSVTGAETQYF. The CDR3 DNA is TGTGCCAGTAGTGTTACAGGTGCAGAGACCCAGTACTTC. The full variable domain, in which reference TRBV19 and TRBJ2-5 provide the parts outside the CDR3, is DGGITQSPKYLFRKEGQNVTLSCEQNLNHDAMYWYRQDPGQGLRLIYYSQIVNDFQKGDIAEGYSVSREKKESFPLTVTSAQKNPTAFYLCASSVTGAETQYFGPGTRLLVL.

The gene calls are TRBV28 and TRBJ1-1; possibly TRBD1 for D (5 bases). The CDR3 has 12 residues. Germline V gene sequence: CDR1 MDHEN, CDR2 SYDVKM. V gave up 10 bases and J gave up 6 bases, with 15 bases separating them. CDR3 nucleotide sequence: TGTGCCACCTTAGGGGCGGTACCTGAAGCTTTCTTT. It is translated as CATLGAVPEAFF.

The chain carries TRBV5-1 and TRBJ1-3, with 8 bases matching TRBD1. The CDR3 consists of 15 residues. V gave up 4 bases and J gave up 4 bases; unmatched junction bases: 7. Germline CDR1 SGHRS, CDR2 YFSETQ. The CDR3 loop is CASSTGQGEGNTIYF. CDR3 nucleotide sequence: TGCGCCAGCAGCACCGGACAGGGCGAAGGAAACACCATATATTTT.

With regard to this clone: Other DNA sequences in the same sample also yield this CDR3. V and J are TRBV7-9 and TRBJ2-1; 10 nucleotides line up with TRBD1. The germline V gene has CDR1 SEHNR and CDR2 FQNEAQ (reference sequence). Germline trimming cut 5 bases from V and 4 bases from J; bases unmatched to any gene: 8. The CDR3 is 16 residues long. The CDR3 DNA reads TGTGCCAGCAGCCAAATTCGGGACAGGGGTTACAATGAGCAGTTCTTC. Its protein product is CASSQIRDRGYNEQFF.

The CDR3 loop is CASSLAGALFSGANVLTF. CDR3 DNA sequence: TGCGCCAGCAGCTTAGCGGGGGCCCTCTTCTCTGGGGCCAACGTCCTGACTTTC. The V call is TRBV5-1, the J call TRBJ2-6; 8 nucleotides line up with TRBD2. This CDR3 contains 18 residues. V lost 2 bases, J lost 0 bases, and 7 bases stayed unmatched. Germline V lookup: CDR1 SGHRS, CDR2 YFSETQ.

This chain connects TRBV27 to TRBJ2-4, with 12 bases lining up with TRBD2. The V gene end was trimmed by 5 bases and the J gene end by 7 bases; junction bases not matched to a gene: 9. CDR1 MNHEY and CDR2 SMNVEV come from the germline V gene (reference sequence). The CDR3 loop spans 16 amino acids. The CDR3 sequence: CASSPRLAGEGNIQYF. CDR3 DNA: TGTGCCAGCAGTCCCCGACTAGCGGGAGAGGGGAACATTCAGTACTTC.

The rearrangement joins TRBV7-8 to TRBJ2-5, with TRBD1 as a possible D gene (5 bases). Germline CDR1 SGHVS, CDR2 FQNEAQ. Trimming shortened V by 4 bases and J by 5 bases, and 11 bases separated the two germline ends. The CDR3 is 13 amino acids. The CDR3 sequence is CASSSTVYETQYF. The CDR3 DNA reads as TGTGCCAGCAGCTCGACAGTTTACGAGACCCAGTACTTC.

The chain has TRBV5-1 and TRBJ1-2; 8 nucleotides line up with TRBD1. The junction had 9 bases not matched to a gene; V was cut back by 4 bases and J by 7 bases. CDR1 and CDR2 from the germline V gene are SGHRS and YFSETQ. The CDR3 is made up of 14 amino acids. Here the CDR3 reads CASSGGTGFAGYTF. The CDR3 DNA sequence: TGCGCCAGCAGCGGTGGGACAGGCTTCGCTGGCTACACCTTC. Looking up the rest from reference TRBV5-1 and TRBJ1-2 gives the full variable domain: KAGVTQTPRYLIKTRGQQVTLSCSPISGHRSVSWYQQTPGQGLQFLFEYFSETQRNKGNFPGRFSGRQFSNSRSEMNVSTLELGDSALYLCASSGGTGFAGYTFGSGTRLTVV.

The rearrangement links TRBV10-3 to TRBJ2-2; D gene ambiguous. This CDR3 region has 14 residues. V was clipped by 4 bases and J by 1 base, with 7 bases between them. The V gene's germline CDR1 is ENHRY and CDR2 SYGVKD. CDR3 sequence reads: CAISVGGNTGELFF. The CDR3 nucleotides read TGTGCCATCAGTGTAGGCGGGAACACCGGGGAGCTGTTTTTT.

The chain is built from TRBV7-2 and TRBJ1-2; maybe TRBD1 (5 bases). Deletions cut 0 bases from V and 6 bases from J, with 17 bases between. This CDR3 is built from 16 residues. Germline V lookup: CDR1 SGHTA, CDR2 FQGNSA. The CDR3 DNA reads TGTGCCAGCAGCTTAGCCGACAGTAGACAGATTAATGGCTACACCTTC. This translates into CASSLADSRQINGYTF.

The genes are TRBV9 and TRBJ2-5; tentatively, D is TRBD1 (5 bases). Trimming removed 1 base from V and 5 bases from J, with 9 bases in between. This CDR3 has 13 residues. Germline CDR1 and CDR2: SGDLS and YYNGEE. Written as DNA, the CDR3 is TGTGCCAGCAGCGTACAGGGCCCGGAGACCCAGTACTTC. Residues: CASSVQGPETQYF. Full variable domain (missing parts from reference TRBV9 and TRBJ2-5): DSGVTQTPKHLITATGQRVTLRCSPRSGDLSVYWYQQSLDQGLQFLIQYYNGEERAKGNILERFSAQQFPDLHSELNLSSLELGDSALYFCASSVQGPETQYFGPGTRLLVL.

The V call is TRBV7-9, the J call TRBJ2-1, with 14 bases lining up with TRBD2. The CDR3 runs 18 residues. J lost 5 bases, V lost 2 bases, and 8 bases had no gene match. The V gene's germline CDR1 is SEHNR and CDR2 FQNEAQ (reference sequence). CDR3 in DNA: TGTGCCAGCAGCTTACGGATCCGGACTAGCGGGAGGAACAATGAGCAGTTCTTC. Translated: CASSLRIRTSGRNNEQFF.

The chain employs TRBV29-1 and TRBJ2-7; 10 bases map to TRBD1. Losses at the gene ends were 6 bases for V and 5 bases for J; bases not matched to a gene: 7. Germline V gene sequence: CDR1 SQVTM, CDR2 ANQGSEA. This CDR3 contains 13 residues. CDR3 loop: CSVSPGQGDEQYF. CDR3 in DNA: TGCAGCGTCTCGCCCGGACAGGGGGACGAGCAGTACTTC.

This chain uses TRBV6-5 with TRBJ2-3; TRBD2 matches at 7 bases. Germline V gene sequence: CDR1 MNHEY, CDR2 SVGAGI. The CDR3 runs 15 residues. V shed 6 bases and J 0 bases; nucleotides not matched to a gene: 6. The CDR3 loop reads CASSSPGLSTDTQYF. CDR3 coding DNA: TGTGCCAGCAGCAGTCCGGGACTAAGCACAGATACGCAGTATTTT.

Only a few counts were recorded for this clone. The chain combines TRBV27 with TRBJ2-5, with TRBD1 matching over 8 bases. The tail of the sequence fits TRBJ2-7 better, so the J call may be wrong. The CDR3 is 14 amino acids. Germline CDR1 reads MNHEY; CDR2 reads SMNVEV (reference sequence). Written as DNA, the CDR3 is TGTGCCAGCAGTACGAGACAGGGGCCCTACGAGCAGTACTTC. It encodes CASSTRQGPYEQYF.